This T cell receptor (beta chain) came from a study of Ad26.COV2.S vaccination and SARS-CoV-2 variants (dated by TCRdb to the early 2020s). For context, the study as a whole: Vaccine-arm donors were drawn from COV1001, a multicentre, randomized, double-blind, placebo-controlled phase I-IIa trial of Ad26.COV2.S in healthy adults. Ad26.COV2.S was administered intramuscularly at a dose of 5x10^10 or 1x10^11 viral particles, either as one shot or as two shots given 56 days apart. TCRbeta repertoire sequencing served as the tool for gauging how specific and how broad the SARS-CoV-2-reactive T cell receptors were following Ad26.COV2.S vaccination. The TCR-sequenced set comprised around 30 samples: some 19 Ad26.COV2.S vaccine recipients, 5 placebo recipients and 8 SARS-CoV-2 convalescent individuals. Trial participants were randomized into five groups of five, in which low-dose or high-dose Ad26.COV2.S was given once or twice, or placebo was given on both occasions. Throughout the experiments and outcome assessment, investigators stayed blinded to trial group allocation. What the study reported, not specific to this receptor: Vaccine and placebo recipients had similar non-spike TCR breadth, a finding consistent with the vaccine containing only spike. After vaccination, substantial breadth of spike-specific CD8+ and CD4+ T cell responses was reported. The study was not powered to compare responses between vaccine doses or regimens. The authors noted that total T cell responses may have been underestimated by the TCR breadth and depth analyses. Higher spike-specific TCR breadth was observed in Ad26.COV2.S recipients than in placebo recipients (P = 0.0014).

The treatment or condition label, read with the paper, signifies: around 19 received Ad26.COV2.S at low or high dose, single or two shots; 5 received placebo; per-sample allocation not given. For vaccine and placebo recipients, the sequenced repertoires came from samples collected on day 63 after the first injection. In Cohort 1b, roughly 25 adults aged 18-55 years were enrolled at a single site in Boston, USA, between 29 July and 7 August 2020. As a vaccine, Ad26.COV2.S was a replication-incompetent adenovirus type 26 vector that expressed a prefusion-stabilized SARS-CoV-2 spike protein derived from the original Wuhan strain. The immunoSEQ Assay was the method used to sequence TCRbeta CDR3 regions. After extraction, genomic DNA underwent amplification by bias-controlled multiplex PCR, followed by high-throughput sequencing. The paper's data handling went like this. To quantify the absolute abundance of every unique TCRbeta CDR3 region, sequences were collapsed and filtered. T cell fraction was estimated by normalizing TCRbeta template counts to usable DNA, which was measured by amplifying reference genes present in all nucleated cells. Repertoire TCRs were annotated as SARS-CoV-2-specific when V gene, CDR3 amino acid sequence and J gene were exactly matched to a known reactive TCR set. The reference SARS-CoV-2 TCR set was derived from MIRA and filtered for enrichment in COVID-19-positive ImmuneCODE repertoires, a step that removed public or cross-reactive TCRs. Based on the MIRA antigens, annotated TCRs were further analysed at the level of specific ORF or position within ORF. Breadth was defined as the number of annotated unique rearrangements divided by the total number of unique productive rearrangements, and depth was defined as the summed frequency of the annotated unique rearrangements. TCR breadth was compared between groups using two-sided Wilcoxon rank-sum tests. TCRdb stores this immuneACCESS table with in-frame sequences only. Part of the clones is absent; in the studies checked, under half of the shortfall reflects unresolved V genes, and no reason is known for the rest. That table furnishes V, J and clone size, whereas the DNA furnished D and trimming. A total of 440,000 or so clones appear in this sample, approximately 90% of them only once. Of the sample, under 2% falls within the top ten clones.

Sequences SGHTA (CDR1) and FQGTGA (CDR2) are obtained from the germline V gene. V gives up 1 base and J gives up 8 bases, and the segment between their germline ends measures 18 bases. From the cysteine through the phenylalanine, the CDR3 covers 16 amino acids. Just the 48-base CDR3 DNA is kept, in frame starting at base 1. On this clone itself: The target of this receptor is not known. Base qualities are not recorded, but no much larger clone differs from it by a single base.

In this chain, TRBV7-3 is recombined with TRBJ2-1; the D gene is perhaps TRBD2, from 6 matching bases. The sequencing used peripheral blood, collected in a trial of Ad26.COV2.S vaccine versus placebo. This receptor was taken from a person aged 18 to 59 who received the Ad26.COV2.S COVID-19 vaccine or a placebo. The nucleotides are TGTGCCAGCAGCTTAAGTGGGACTGCTAGATCCCATGAGCAGTTCTTC. Its amino acids are CASSLSGTARSHEQFF.